The clone carrying this TCR beta chain was recorded at least ten times. Time point here: sample taken at primary tumor resection. In each case, whole RNA from tumor, nontumor lung or frozen PBMC was sequenced unsorted. The donor population consisted of 72 patients with untreated, early-stage non-small cell lung cancer. These data are taken from a study of spatial heterogeneity in lung cancer. Study in general: TCR and UMI combinations that were unique each appeared, on average, more than ten times in raw reads.

This CDR3 comprises 14 residues. Looked up from germline, CDR1 is SGHRS and CDR2 is YFSETQ. After removal of 3 bases from V and 5 bases from J, the junction contained 7 bases not matched to a gene. TCR cDNA molecules each carried a unique molecular identifier. TCRdb recomputed calls from the 5' RACE reads with MiXCR, one row per CDR3 protein. Of some 100,000 distinct CDR3 sequences in the sample, over 8.5% were seen once. Sequences were derived from PBMCs, sampled at surgery. The gene calls are TRBV5-1 and TRBJ1-1, with 7 bases aligning to TRBD1. The clonotype originates from a male donor with early-stage non-small cell lung cancer. The CDR3 DNA reads as TGCGCCAGCAGCTCCTCAGGGGGAGGGACTGAAGCTTTCTTT. Translation gives CASSSSGGGTEAFF.